Listed below are T cell receptor beta chains from one sample, sequenced in a study of T-cell memory formation after mild COVID-19. TCRdb reprocessed the 5' RACE reads via MiXCR and lists one record per CDR3 protein. The top ten hold around an eighth of the sample, which has 300,000 to 400,000 distinct CDR3 sequences, approximately 27% seen once. Sequences were obtained from PBMCs or a T cell subset sorted from them (not recorded which). The receptors were gathered from an adult woman who had mild COVID-19 (a few samples of this study predate the infection). Cell type and time point are not known. The CDR3 runs from the conserved cysteine through the conserved F or W. D genes are given only for firm matches. Part of the rows lack a size; the others show once, few, many or a class for expanded clones.

TRBD2	TRBV29-1	TRBJ2-3	few	CSERTSGTVDTQYF	TGCAGCGAAAGGACTAGCGGGACAGTGGATACGCAGTATTTT
NA	TRBV6-2/TRBV6-3	TRBJ1-1	few	CASSLLDIRAEAFF	TGTGCCAGCAGCCTTCTGGACATCCGGGCTGAAGCTTTCTTT
TRBD1	TRBV20-1	TRBJ2-1	NA	CSARDPRTGDDEQFF	TGCAGTGCTAGAGATCCTAGGACAGGGGACGATGAGCAGTTCTTC
NA	TRBV27	TRBJ2-7	NA	CASSSAGAYEQYF	TGTGCCAGCAGTTCGGCCGGAGCCTACGAGCAGTACTTC
TRBD2	TRBV5-1	TRBJ2-2	few	CASSLRTSPTGELFF	TGCGCCAGCAGCTTGAGGACTAGTCCCACCGGGGAGCTGTTTTTT
NA	TRBV4-1	TRBJ2-2	NA	CASSFSRDPSTGELFF	TGCGCCAGCAGCTTTAGCCGGGACCCTTCTACCGGGGAGCTGTTTTTT
NA	TRBV29-1	TRBJ2-1	NA	CSVKGFRRLSQFDEQFF	TGCAGCGTTAAGGGTTTTCGGCGGTTGTCTCAGTTCGATGAGCAGTTCTTC
TRBD2	TRBV5-1	TRBJ2-5	few	CASSLELAGGPQETQYF	TGCGCCAGCAGCTTGGAACTAGCGGGAGGGCCCCAAGAGACCCAGTACTTC
TRBD1	TRBV25-1	TRBJ2-5	few	CASSYTGTAQETQYF	TGTGCCAGCAGTTATACCGGGACAGCCCAAGAGACCCAGTACTTC
TRBD1	TRBV12-3/TRBV12-4	TRBJ2-5	NA	CASSPQTGGVSETQYF	TGTGCCAGCAGTCCCCAGACAGGGGGCGTTTCGGAGACCCAGTACTTC
NA	TRBV5-1	TRBJ1-3	NA	CASSYSSGASSGNTIYF	TGCGCCAGCAGCTACTCCTCGGGGGCCTCCTCTGGAAACACCATATATTTT
NA	TRBV7-2	TRBJ1-2	NA	CASSLAQGTAFLGYTF	TGTGCCAGCAGCTTAGCCCAGGGCACAGCGTTTTTAGGCTACACCTTC
TRBD2	TRBV3-1	TRBJ2-1	NA	CASSQEVGAGEQFF	TGTGCCAGCAGCCAAGAGGTGGGAGCGGGAGAGCAGTTCTTC
TRBD1	TRBV10-3	TRBJ1-1	many	CAINAGTAMNTEAFF	TGTGCCATCAATGCCGGGACAGCCATGAACACTGAAGCTTTCTTT
TRBD1	TRBV7-8	TRBJ1-4	few	CASSLAPRQGTNEKLFF	TGTGCCAGCAGCTTAGCGCCACGACAGGGGACGAATGAAAAACTGTTTTTT
NA	TRBV6-5	TRBJ2-3	NA	CASSYTLLPGGTDTQYF	TGTGCCAGCAGTTACACCCTCTTACCAGGGGGCACAGATACGCAGTATTTT
NA	TRBV29-1	TRBJ2-3	few	CSGTLTDTQYF	TGCAGCGGAACCCTCACAGATACGCAGTATTTT
TRBD2	TRBV19	TRBJ2-1	NA	CASSIDHLAGDYEQFF	TGTGCCAGTAGTATAGATCACCTAGCGGGAGACTATGAGCAGTTCTTC
TRBD1	TRBV18	TRBJ2-7	NA	CASSTWTGTLSYEQYF	TGTGCCAGCTCAACCTGGACAGGGACTCTTTCCTACGAGCAGTACTTC
TRBD1	TRBV20-1	TRBJ2-7	few	CSARGQGNFYEQYF	TGCAGTGCTAGAGGACAGGGTAATTTCTACGAGCAGTACTTC
NA	TRBV7-9	TRBJ2-5	few	CASSLAYTLTGTQYF	TGTGCCAGCAGCTTAGCGTACACCCTCACAGGGACCCAGTACTTC
TRBD2	TRBV6-5	TRBJ2-3	once	CASTRGGETDTQYF	TGTGCCAGCACCCGGGGGGGAGAGACAGATACGCAGTATTTT
NA	TRBV5-1	TRBJ2-3	NA	CASSLENKQYF	TGCGCCAGCAGCTTGGAAAATAAGCAGTATTTT
TRBD2	TRBV7-9	TRBJ2-7	few	CAIAGVPYYEQYF	TGTGCCATCGCGGGAGTACCGTACTACGAGCAGTACTTC
NA	TRBV7-6	TRBJ2-2	few	CASSLVAGHTGELFF	TGTGCCAGCAGCTTAGTTGCGGGGCACACCGGGGAGCTGTTTTTT